One sample yielded the 23 T cell receptor beta chains listed below, sequenced in a study of T cells expressing NK-cell markers. TCRdb derives one entry per CDR3 protein from the 5' RACE reads, leaving out DNA. This sample's clone table lists about 460,000 distinct CDR3 sequences. The sample taken for sequencing was blood T cells: a sorted CD56 or NKG2C T cell subset, CD4+ or CD8+ T cells, or bulk PBMC T cells (not recorded which). The receptors come from a woman aged 45-65 years in good health.

The rearrangement links TRBV9 to TRBJ2-1. This CDR3 contains 15 residues. CDR1 is SGDLS, CDR2 YYNGEE, per germline. The CDR3 here is CASSAAGNSYNEQFF.

The rearrangement joins TRBV12-3 or TRBV12-4 to TRBJ2-3; absent DNA, TCRdb's TRBD2 call cannot be checked. The CDR3 totals 14 residues. The CDR3: CASSHLTSRVTQYF.

V gene TRBV18 combines with J gene TRBJ2-2; absent DNA, TCRdb's TRBD2 call cannot be checked. Germline V gene data show CDR1 as KGHSH and CDR2 as LQKENI. The CDR3 extends over 15 amino acids. CDR3 amino acids: CASSPGLGSSGELFF.

The rearrangement joins TRBV6-5 to TRBJ1-2. Per the germline V gene, CDR1 is MNHEY and CDR2 is SVGAGI. The CDR3 covers 14 residues. CDR3 sequence reads: CASGNRMAPGGYTF.

This rearrangement joins TRBV5-1 to TRBJ1-1; TCRdb picks TRBD1, but there is no DNA to check that call. CDR1 and CDR2 from the germline V gene are SGHRS and YFSETQ. The CDR3 contains 13 residues. CDR3 loop: CASSWRGADEAFF.

The chain couples TRBV11-2 to TRBJ2-7; without DNA, the TCRdb call of TRBD1 cannot be checked. Germline V gene lookup returns CDR1 SGHAT and CDR2 FQNNGV. This CDR3 has 15 residues. CDR3 residues: CASSRNRDSSYEQYF.

The V and J genes are TRBV5-1 and TRBJ2-5; absent DNA, TCRdb's TRBD1 call cannot be checked. Germline-derived CDR1 and CDR2 are SGHRS and YFSETQ. The CDR3 contains 15 residues. CDR3 region: CASSPLGGAQETQYF.

The chain combines TRBV3-1 with TRBJ2-5; absent DNA, TCRdb's TRBD2 call cannot be checked. This CDR3 region has 16 residues. From germline, CDR1 is LGHDT and CDR2 YNNKEL (reference sequence). The CDR3 spells CASSDGAERYQETQYF.

The V and J genes are TRBV10-3 and TRBJ1-1. The CDR3 contains 13 residues. Germline-derived CDR1 and CDR2 are ENHRY and SYGVKD. The CDR3 sequence: CAIGLGENTEAFF.

The chain carries TRBV12-3 or TRBV12-4 and TRBJ1-6; absent DNA, TCRdb's TRBD1 call cannot be checked. The length of the CDR3 is 13 residues. CDR3 protein: CASRTGENSPLHF.

The chain combines TRBV4-2 with TRBJ2-7; TCRdb proposes TRBD2, but this gene call is untestable without DNA. The CDR3 is made up of 15 amino acids. Germline V gene lookup returns CDR1 LGHNA and CDR2 YNFKEQ. The CDR3 region is CASSPLLAGGYEQYF.

The chain carries TRBV29-1 and TRBJ2-1; the TCRdb D gene call, TRBD2, has no DNA to confirm it. Germline V CDR1 and CDR2: SQVTM, ANQGSEA. The CDR3 loop spans 15 amino acids. The CDR3 loop reads CSLRGGTSGTDEQFF.

The chain joins TRBV5-1 to TRBJ2-5; absent DNA, TCRdb's TRBD2 call cannot be checked. This CDR3 contains 16 residues. Looked up from germline, CDR1 is SGHRS and CDR2 is YFSETQ. The chain's CDR3 is CASSLVASGTREAQYF. The full variable domain, rest sourced from reference TRBV5-1 and TRBJ2-5, is KAGVTQTPRYLIKTRGQQVTLSCSPISGHRSVSWYQQTPGQGLQFLFEYFSETQRNKGNFPGRFSGRQFSNSRSEMNVSTLELGDSALYLCASSLVASGTREAQYFGPGTRLLVL.

The chain uses TRBV9 and TRBJ2-1; TCRdb calls TRBD1, which cannot be checked without DNA. The CDR3 is made up of 13 amino acids. In germline, CDR1 is SGDLS, CDR2 YYNGEE. This CDR3 reads CASSPFLGGEQFF.

The chain uses TRBV27 and TRBJ2-7; checking the TCRdb D call of TRBD1 is not possible without DNA. Germline V lookup: CDR1 MNHEY, CDR2 SMNVEV (reference sequence). CDR3 size: 17 residues. This chain's CDR3 is CASSSRWDRFLTYEQYF.

This chain links TRBV12-3 or TRBV12-4 with TRBJ1-5; without DNA, the TCRdb call of TRBD1 cannot be checked. This CDR3 is 15 amino acids long. CDR3 sequence: CASRDQGARNQPQHF.

This chain connects TRBV20-1 to TRBJ2-1. The length of the CDR3 is 13 residues. From germline, CDR1 is DFQATT and CDR2 SNEGSKA (reference sequence). The CDR3 is CSAPDPTYNEQFF.

The rearrangement links TRBV5-1 to TRBJ2-4; TCRdb returns TRBD1, unconfirmable since there is no DNA. The CDR3 consists of 14 residues. Germline V gene sequence: CDR1 SGHRS, CDR2 YFSETQ. The CDR3 region is CASSLTGGENIQYF.

This rearrangement joins TRBV19 to TRBJ2-7; TCRdb's D gene call, TRBD1, goes unchecked for lack of DNA. Germline V gene data show CDR1 as LNHDA and CDR2 as SQIVND (reference sequence). There are 13 residues in the CDR3. CDR3 region: CASSSGTPGEQYF.

The rearrangement links TRBV5-1 to TRBJ2-1; TCRdb reports TRBD2, a call that lacks DNA to check it against. This CDR3 comprises 15 residues. In germline, CDR1 is SGHRS, CDR2 YFSETQ. CDR3 loop: CASSLVERRVNEQFF.

The chain couples TRBV29-1 to TRBJ2-5; TCRdb reports TRBD1, a call that lacks DNA to check it against. Germline-derived CDR1 and CDR2 are SQVTM and ANQGSEA. This CDR3 comprises 12 residues. The CDR3 loop reads CSVQTGPETQYF.

The CDR3 here is CASSFLGQGVGTQYF. J is TRBJ2-3 and V is TRBV12-3 or TRBV12-4; TCRdb selects TRBD1, and the lack of DNA leaves this call unchecked. This CDR3 is built from 15 residues.

The J gene is TRBJ2-3, the V gene TRBV7-6; TCRdb returns TRBD1, unconfirmable since there is no DNA. This CDR3 spans 15 amino acids. Per germline, CDR1 SGHVS and CDR2 FNYEAQ. The CDR3 here is CASSLAGTYTDTQYF. Complete variable domain (other parts from reference TRBV7-6 and TRBJ2-3): GAGVSQSPRYKVTKRGQDVALRCDPISGHVSLYWYRQALGQGPEFLTYFNYEAQQDKSGLPNDRFSAERPEGSISTLTIQRTEQRDSAMYRCASSLAGTYTDTQYFGPGTRLTVL.